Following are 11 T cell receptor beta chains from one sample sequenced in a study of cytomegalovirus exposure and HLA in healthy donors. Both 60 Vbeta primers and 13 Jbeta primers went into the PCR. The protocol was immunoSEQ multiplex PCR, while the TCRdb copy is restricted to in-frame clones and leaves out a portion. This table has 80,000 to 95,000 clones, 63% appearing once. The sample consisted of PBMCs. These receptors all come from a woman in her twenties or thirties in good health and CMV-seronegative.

The CDR3 spells CASSPGLEADTQYF. In nucleotides, the CDR3 is TGTGCCAGCAGCCCTGGACTGGAGGCAGATACGCAGTATTTT. The chain employs TRBV7-2 and TRBJ2-3, with D maybe TRBD2 (5 bases). Germline CDR1 is SGHTA and CDR2 is FQGNSA. The CDR3 sequence is 14 residues long. V gave up 5 bases and J gave up 4 bases, with 13 bases separating them. Based on the CDR3 plus reference TRBV7-2 and TRBJ2-3, the full variable domain is GAGVSQSPSNKVTEKGKDVELRCDPISGHTALYWYRQSLGQGLEFLIYFQGNSAPDKSGLPSDRFSAERTGGSVSTLTIQRTQQEDSAVYLCASSPGLEADTQYFGPGTRLTVL.

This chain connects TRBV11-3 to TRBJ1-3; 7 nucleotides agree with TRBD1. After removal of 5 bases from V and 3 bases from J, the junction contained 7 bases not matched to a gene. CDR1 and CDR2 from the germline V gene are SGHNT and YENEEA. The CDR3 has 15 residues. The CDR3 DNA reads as TGTGCCAGCAGCCAGACGGGACAGAGTGGAAACACCATATATTTT. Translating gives CASSQTGQSGNTIYF.

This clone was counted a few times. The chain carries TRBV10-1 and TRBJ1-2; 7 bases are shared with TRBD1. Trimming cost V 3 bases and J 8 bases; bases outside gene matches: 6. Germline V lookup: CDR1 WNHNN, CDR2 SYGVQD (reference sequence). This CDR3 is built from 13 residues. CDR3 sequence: CASSEGGSRGYTF. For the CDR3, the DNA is TGCGCCAGCAGTGAAGGGGGCTCGCGAGGCTACACCTTC.

The DNA of the CDR3 is TGTGCCAGCAGTCCGGGGATCTACGAGCAGTACTTC. Protein sequence: CASSPGIYEQYF. The chain uses TRBV28 and TRBJ2-7; a weak D match, TRBD2 (5 bases). The germline gives CDR1 MDHEN, CDR2 SYDVKM. The CDR3 has 12 amino acids. With 5 bases removed from V and 3 bases from J, the gap between germline ends came to 8 bases.

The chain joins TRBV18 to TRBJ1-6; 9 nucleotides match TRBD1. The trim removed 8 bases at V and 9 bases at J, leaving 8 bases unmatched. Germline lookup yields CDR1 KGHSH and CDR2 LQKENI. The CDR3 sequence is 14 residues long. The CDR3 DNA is TGTGCCAGCCGGGACAGGGTTCAAGGTTCACCCCTCCACTTT. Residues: CASRDRVQGSPLHF. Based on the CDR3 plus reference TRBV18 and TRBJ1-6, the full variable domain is NAGVMQNPRHLVRRRGQEARLRCSPMKGHSHVYWYRQLPEEGLKFMVYLQKENIIDESGMPKERFSAEFPKEGPSILRIQQVVRGDSAAYFCASRDRVQGSPLHFGNGTRLTVT.

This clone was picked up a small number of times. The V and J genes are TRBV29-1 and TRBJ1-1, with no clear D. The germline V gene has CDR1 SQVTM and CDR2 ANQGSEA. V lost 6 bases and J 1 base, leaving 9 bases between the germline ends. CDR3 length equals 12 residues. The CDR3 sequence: CSVLRENTEAFF. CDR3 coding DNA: TGCAGCGTCCTGCGGGAGAACACTGAAGCTTTCTTT.

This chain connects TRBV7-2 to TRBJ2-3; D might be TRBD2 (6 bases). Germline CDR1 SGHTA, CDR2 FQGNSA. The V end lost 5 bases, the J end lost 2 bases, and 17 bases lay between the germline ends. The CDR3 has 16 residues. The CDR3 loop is CASSALAAPVTDTQYF. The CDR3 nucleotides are TGTGCCAGCAGCGCACTAGCCGCCCCTGTCACAGATACGCAGTATTTT.

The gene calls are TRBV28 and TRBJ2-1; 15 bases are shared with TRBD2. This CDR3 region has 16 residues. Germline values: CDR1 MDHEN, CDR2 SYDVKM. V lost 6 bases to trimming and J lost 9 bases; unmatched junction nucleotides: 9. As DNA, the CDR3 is TGTGCCAGCAGCCCGGCTGGACTAGCGGGAGGGGGTGAGCAGTTCTTC. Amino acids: CASSPAGLAGGGEQFF.

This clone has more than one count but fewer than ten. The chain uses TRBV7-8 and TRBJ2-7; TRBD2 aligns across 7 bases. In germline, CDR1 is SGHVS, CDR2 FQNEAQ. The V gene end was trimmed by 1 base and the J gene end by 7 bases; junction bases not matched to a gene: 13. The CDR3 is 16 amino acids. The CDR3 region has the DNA TGTGCCAGCAGCTTAGATCGGGCTAGCGGTCTAAGGGAGCAGTACTTC. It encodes CASSLDRASGLREQYF.

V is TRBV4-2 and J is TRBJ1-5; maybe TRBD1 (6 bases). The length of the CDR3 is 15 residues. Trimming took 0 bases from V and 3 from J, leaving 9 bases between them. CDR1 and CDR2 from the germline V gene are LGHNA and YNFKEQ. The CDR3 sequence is CASSQDGQINQPQHF. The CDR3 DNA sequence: TGTGCCAGCAGCCAAGATGGACAGATCAATCAGCCCCAGCATTTT.

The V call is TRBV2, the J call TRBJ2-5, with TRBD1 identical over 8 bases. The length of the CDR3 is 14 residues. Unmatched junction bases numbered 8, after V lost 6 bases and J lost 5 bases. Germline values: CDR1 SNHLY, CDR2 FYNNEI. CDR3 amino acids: CASRTDRVRETQYF. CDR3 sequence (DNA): TGTGCCAGCAGAACGGACAGGGTCCGTGAGACCCAGTACTTC.